This T cell receptor (beta chain) originates from a study of monozygotic twins with inflammatory bowel disease. Study-wide results and caveats: Treatment differences in immunosuppression may have added variability to the repertoires of patients.

Each donor had 2.5 ml of blood drawn. Without any T cell sorting, total RNA was isolated from whole blood. UMIs were attached via template switching, each with a 6-nucleotide sample barcode. TCRdb re-called the 5' RACE reads; one entry per CDR3 protein, DNA not given. The sample totals more than 75,000 distinct CDR3 sequences. With respect to this clonotype: Its target is not known.

Germline values: CDR1 MNHEY, CDR2 SMNVEV (reference sequence). The CDR3 has 13 residues. Source material: blood. This clonotype originated in a human donor with ulcerative colitis or Crohn's disease, or a healthy co-twin of an affected twin (not recorded which). The V and J genes are TRBV27 and TRBJ1-4. This CDR3 reads CASSGVDGEKLFF.